The clone carrying this T cell receptor (beta chain) was detected ten times or more. Its matching antigen is unknown. This entry comes from a study of regulatory T cells in long-lasting Graves disease. Trimming pared 3 bases from V and 4 bases from J, leaving 13 bases between. CDR1 is SNHLY and CDR2 is FYNNEI in the germline V gene. The CDR3 spans 15 residues. Study observations and caveats: Those with persistent disease had in common more public clonotypes (about 2,500) than new patients (approximately 970).

Building the TCR beta libraries relied on iRepertoire HTBI primers, and CDR3 regions underwent Arm-PCR. TCRdb called the multiplex PCR reads again in MiXCR, with one record for every CDR3 protein. The sample shows around 460,000 distinct CDR3 sequences, 20% to 25% of them seen only once. Sample time point: persistent/refractory GD, antithyroid drugs over 5 years with positive TRAb. Construction of the TCR library relied on RNA isolated from PBMCs. The sequence was obtained from a female donor with Graves disease. Here the sequenced sample was peripheral blood mononuclear cells (PBMCs), taken when the disease was refractory, from a patient treated with antithyroid drugs. J is TRBJ1-5 and V is TRBV2, with D possibly matching TRBD1 (5 bases). This CDR3 is CASSDGGSRNQPQHF. CDR3 DNA: TGTGCCAGCAGTGACGGGGGTAGTAGAAATCAGCCCCAGCATTTT.